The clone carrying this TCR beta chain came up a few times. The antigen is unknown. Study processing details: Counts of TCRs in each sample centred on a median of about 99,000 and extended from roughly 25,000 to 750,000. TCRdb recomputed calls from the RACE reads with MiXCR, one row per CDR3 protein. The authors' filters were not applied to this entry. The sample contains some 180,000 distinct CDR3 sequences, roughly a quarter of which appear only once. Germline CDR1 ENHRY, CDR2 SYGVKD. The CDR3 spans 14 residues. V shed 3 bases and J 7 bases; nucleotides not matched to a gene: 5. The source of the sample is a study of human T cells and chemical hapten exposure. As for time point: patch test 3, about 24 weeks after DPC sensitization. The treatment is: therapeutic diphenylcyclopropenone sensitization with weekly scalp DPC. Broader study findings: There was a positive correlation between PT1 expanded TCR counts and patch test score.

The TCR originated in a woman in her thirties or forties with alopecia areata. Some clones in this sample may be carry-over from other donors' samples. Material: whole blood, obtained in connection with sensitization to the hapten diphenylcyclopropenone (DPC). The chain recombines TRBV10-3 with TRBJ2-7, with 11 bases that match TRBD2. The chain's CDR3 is CAISEGLAGGEQYF. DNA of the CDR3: TGTGCCATCAGTGAAGGCCTAGCGGGAGGTGAGCAGTACTTC.